The 10 T cell receptor beta chains below all came from one sample that was sequenced in a study of OX40 agonist ivuxolimab in advanced cancers. TCRdb's table, derived via immunoSEQ multiplex PCR, lists solely in-frame clones and lacks some. The top ten clones hold 30% to 45% of a sample with 5,700 or so clones, roughly 90% of them seen once. This specimen consisted of CD4+ or CD8+ T cells sorted from blood, obtained in a trial of the OX40 agonist ivuxolimab. The receptor source for this set is an adult with an advanced solid tumor such as melanoma, head and neck, liver or kidney cancer.

The chain links TRBV27 to TRBJ2-7; TRBD2 matches 9 bases. The CDR3 covers 17 residues. J lost 4 bases, V lost 2 bases, and 12 bases had no gene match. Per the germline V gene, CDR1 is MNHEY and CDR2 is SMNVEV (reference sequence). The CDR3 nucleotides read TGTGCCAGCAGTTTACTATTGGCGGGAGGGCCCGGGTACGAGCAGTACTTC. This sequence encodes CASSLLLAGGPGYEQYF.

J is TRBJ2-7 and V is TRBV15, with 8 bases matching TRBD2. There are 13 residues in the CDR3. V lost 5 bases, J lost 4 bases, and 4 bases stayed unmatched. Germline assignment: CDR1 LNHNV and CDR2 YYDKDF (reference sequence). For the CDR3, the DNA is TGTGCCACCAGCTTCCGGGAGGGGTACGAGCAGTACTTC. Its protein product is CATSFREGYEQYF.

The chain combines TRBV9 with TRBJ2-7; D is ambiguous. V was trimmed by 4 bases and J by 0 bases, leaving 5 bases between them. CDR3 length: 12 amino acids. From germline, CDR1 is SGDLS and CDR2 YYNGEE. The CDR3, as DNA: TGTGCCAGCAGCCCACCCTCCTACGAGCAGTACTTC. This encodes CASSPPSYEQYF.

CDR3 sequence (DNA): TGCGCCAGCAGCCAGACTACGGATTGGACTGAAGCTTTCTTT. This gives the protein CASSQTTDWTEAFF. V and J are TRBV5-1 and TRBJ1-1; D not certain. This CDR3 is 14 amino acids long. CDR1 SGHRS and CDR2 YFSETQ come from the germline V gene. Trimming pared 4 bases from V and 5 bases from J, leaving 15 bases between.

The CDR3 is CASSLAGSNQPQHF. CDR3 sequence (DNA): TGTGCCAGCAGTTTGGCAGGGAGCAATCAGCCCCAGCATTTT. The chain joins TRBV27 to TRBJ1-5; tentative D call: TRBD1 (5 bases). The CDR3 spans 14 residues. Per the germline V gene, CDR1 is MNHEY and CDR2 is SMNVEV (reference sequence). Between the trimmed V and J ends, which lost 3 bases and 1 base, there was a span of 7 bases.

The V and J genes are TRBV29-1 and TRBJ1-1, with D maybe TRBD1 (5 bases). This CDR3 contains 11 residues. CDR1 is SQVTM, CDR2 ANQGSEA, per germline. With 2 bases removed from V and 9 bases from J, the gap between germline ends came to 10 bases. In nucleotides, the CDR3 is TGCAGCGTTGAAATCAACAGGCAAGCTTTCTTT. Translated: CSVEINRQAFF.

This chain joins TRBV27 and TRBJ2-7, with 7 bases identical to TRBD2. CDR1 and CDR2 from the germline V gene are MNHEY and SMNVEV (reference sequence). The trim removed 6 bases at V and 4 bases at J, leaving 15 bases unmatched. This CDR3 contains 16 residues. Here the CDR3 DNA reads TGTGCCAGCAGAGTATACGGGCTAGCGGATATTTACGAGCAGTACTTC. The encoded protein is CASRVYGLADIYEQYF.

The rearrangement uses TRBV27 and TRBJ2-7, with a weak D call TRBD1 (7 bases). Trimming stripped 4 bases from V and 0 bases from J, with 22 bases between. The CDR3 contains 18 residues. Looked up from germline, CDR1 is MNHEY and CDR2 is SMNVEV (reference sequence). The CDR3 sequence is CASSSRQGRVADSYEQYF. The CDR3 nucleotides are TGTGCCAGCAGTTCCCGACAGGGTCGAGTAGCGGACTCCTACGAGCAGTACTTC.

The chain is built from TRBV2 and TRBJ2-7; 10 nucleotides match TRBD1. J lost 4 bases, V lost 6 bases, and 9 bases had no gene match. Germline V gives CDR1 SNHLY, CDR2 FYNNEI. The CDR3 is made up of 15 amino acids. The CDR3 DNA follows: TGTGCCAGCAGCTACGTCCCGGGACAGGGGTACGAGCAGTACTTC. Its translation is CASSYVPGQGYEQYF. The full variable domain, with the rest looked up from reference TRBV2 and TRBJ2-7, is EPEVTQTPSHQVTQMGQEVILRCVPISNHLYFYWYRQILGQKVEFLVSFYNNEISEKSEIFDDQFSVERPDGSNFTLKIRSTKLEDSAMYFCASSYVPGQGYEQYFGPGTRLTVT.

The V call is TRBV14, the J call TRBJ2-2; the D is unclear. The CDR3 is 15 amino acids. V lost 3 bases and J lost 1, with 9 bases in between. Germline loops: CDR1 SGHDN, CDR2 FVKESK. The CDR3 sequence: CASSQFQENTGELFF. CDR3 DNA: TGTGCCAGCAGCCAGTTCCAGGAGAACACCGGGGAGCTGTTTTTT.